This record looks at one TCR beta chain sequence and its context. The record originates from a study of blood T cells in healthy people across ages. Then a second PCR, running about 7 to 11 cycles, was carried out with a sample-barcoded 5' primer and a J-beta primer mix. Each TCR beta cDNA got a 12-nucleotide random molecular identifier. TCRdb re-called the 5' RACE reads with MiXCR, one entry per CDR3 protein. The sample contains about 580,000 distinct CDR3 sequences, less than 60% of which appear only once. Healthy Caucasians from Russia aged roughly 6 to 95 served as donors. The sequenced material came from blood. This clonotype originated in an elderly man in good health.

CDR3 coding DNA: TGCAGTGCCGCCCGGACTAGCGGATCCTACGAGCAGTACTTC. It translates to CSAARTSGSYEQYF. The rearrangement links TRBV20-1 to TRBJ2-7, with 10 positions matching TRBD2. Looked up from germline, CDR1 is DFQATT and CDR2 is SNEGSKA (reference sequence). The junction had 6 bases not matched to a gene; V was cut back by 6 bases and J by 1 base. The CDR3 spans 14 residues.